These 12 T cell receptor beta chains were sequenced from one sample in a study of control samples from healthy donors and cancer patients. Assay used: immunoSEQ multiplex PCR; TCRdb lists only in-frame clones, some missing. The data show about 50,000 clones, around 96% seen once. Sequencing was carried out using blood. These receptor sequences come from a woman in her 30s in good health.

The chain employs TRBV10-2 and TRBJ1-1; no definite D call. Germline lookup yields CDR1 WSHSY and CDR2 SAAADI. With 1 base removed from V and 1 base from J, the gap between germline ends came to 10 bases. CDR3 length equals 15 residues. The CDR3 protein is CASSEWSTENTEAFF. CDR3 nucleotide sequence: TGCGCCAGCAGTGAGTGGTCTACGGAGAACACTGAAGCTTTCTTT.

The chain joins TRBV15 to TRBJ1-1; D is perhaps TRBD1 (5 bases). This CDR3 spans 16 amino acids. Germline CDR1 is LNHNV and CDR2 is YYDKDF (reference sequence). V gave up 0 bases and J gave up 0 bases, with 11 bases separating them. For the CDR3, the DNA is TGTGCCACCAGCAGAGAGGTCAGGGCCATGAACACTGAAGCTTTCTTT. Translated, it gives CATSREVRAMNTEAFF.

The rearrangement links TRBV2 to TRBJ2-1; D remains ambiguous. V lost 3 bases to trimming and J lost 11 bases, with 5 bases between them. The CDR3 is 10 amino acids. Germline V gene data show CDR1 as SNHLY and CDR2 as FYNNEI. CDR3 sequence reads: CASSETQQFF. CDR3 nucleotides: TGTGCCAGCAGTGAGACTCAGCAGTTCTTC.

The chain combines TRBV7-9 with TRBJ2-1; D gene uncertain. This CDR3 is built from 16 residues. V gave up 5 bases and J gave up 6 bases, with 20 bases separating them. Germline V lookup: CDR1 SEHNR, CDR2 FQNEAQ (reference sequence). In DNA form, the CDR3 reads TGTGCCAGCAGCCCGTATTTGGGCCTACAATTCAATGAGCAGTTCTTC. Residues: CASSPYLGLQFNEQFF.

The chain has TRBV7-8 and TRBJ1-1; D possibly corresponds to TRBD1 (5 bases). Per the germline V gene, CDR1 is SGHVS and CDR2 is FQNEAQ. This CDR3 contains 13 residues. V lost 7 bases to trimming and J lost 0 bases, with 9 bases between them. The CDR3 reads CASKEGLNTEAFF. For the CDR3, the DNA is TGTGCCAGCAAGGAGGGACTGAACACTGAAGCTTTCTTT.

The CDR3 here is CASSLQATLAGGPFGQYF. The DNA of the CDR3 is TGTGCCAGCAGCCTTCAAGCGACGTTGGCGGGAGGGCCCTTTGGGCAGTACTTC. This chain joins TRBV7-6 and TRBJ2-7, with 9 bases matching TRBD2. The germline V gene encodes CDR1 SGHVS and CDR2 FNYEAQ. The CDR3 sequence is 18 residues long. Trimming cost V 5 bases and J 9 bases; bases outside gene matches: 23.

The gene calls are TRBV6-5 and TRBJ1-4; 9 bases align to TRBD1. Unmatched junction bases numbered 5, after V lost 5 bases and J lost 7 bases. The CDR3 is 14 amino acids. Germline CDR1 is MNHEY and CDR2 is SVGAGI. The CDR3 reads CASSQQGAGEKLFF. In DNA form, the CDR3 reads TGTGCCAGCAGTCAACAGGGGGCTGGTGAAAAACTGTTTTTT.

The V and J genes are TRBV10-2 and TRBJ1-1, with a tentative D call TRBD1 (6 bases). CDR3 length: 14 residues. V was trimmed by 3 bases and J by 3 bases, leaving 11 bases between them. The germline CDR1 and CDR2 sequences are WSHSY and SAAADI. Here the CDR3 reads CASSEGGWDTEAFF. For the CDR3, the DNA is TGCGCCAGCAGTGAAGGGGGTTGGGACACTGAAGCTTTCTTT.

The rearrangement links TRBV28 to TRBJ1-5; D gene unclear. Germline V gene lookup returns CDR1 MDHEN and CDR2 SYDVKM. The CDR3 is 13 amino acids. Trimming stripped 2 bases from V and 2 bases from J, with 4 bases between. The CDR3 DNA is TGTGCCAGCAGTTTAGATGGCAATCAGCCCCAGCATTTT. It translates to CASSLDGNQPQHF.

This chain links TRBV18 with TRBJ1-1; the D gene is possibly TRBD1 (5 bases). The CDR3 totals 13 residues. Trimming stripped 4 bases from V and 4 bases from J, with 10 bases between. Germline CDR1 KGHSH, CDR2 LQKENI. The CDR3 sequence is CASSLGGSTEAFF. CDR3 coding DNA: TGTGCCAGCTCACTGGGGGGAAGCACTGAAGCTTTCTTT. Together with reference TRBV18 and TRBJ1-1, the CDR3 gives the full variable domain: NAGVMQNPRHLVRRRGQEARLRCSPMKGHSHVYWYRQLPEEGLKFMVYLQKENIIDESGMPKERFSAEFPKEGPSILRIQQVVRGDSAAYFCASSLGGSTEAFFGQGTRLTVV.

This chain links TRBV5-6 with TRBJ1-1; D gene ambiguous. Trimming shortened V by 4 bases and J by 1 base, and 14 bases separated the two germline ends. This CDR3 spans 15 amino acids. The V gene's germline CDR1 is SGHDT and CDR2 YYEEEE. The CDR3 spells CASSEVGWGNTEAFF. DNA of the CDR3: TGTGCCAGCAGCGAGGTAGGGTGGGGGAACACTGAAGCTTTCTTT.

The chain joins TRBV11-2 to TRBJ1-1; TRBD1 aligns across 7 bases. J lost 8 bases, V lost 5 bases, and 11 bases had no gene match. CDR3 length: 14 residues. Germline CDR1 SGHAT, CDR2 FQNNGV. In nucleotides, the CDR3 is TGTGCCAGCAGCCGCGTCACCGGGACAGAAGAAGCTTTCTTT. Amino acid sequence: CASSRVTGTEEAFF.